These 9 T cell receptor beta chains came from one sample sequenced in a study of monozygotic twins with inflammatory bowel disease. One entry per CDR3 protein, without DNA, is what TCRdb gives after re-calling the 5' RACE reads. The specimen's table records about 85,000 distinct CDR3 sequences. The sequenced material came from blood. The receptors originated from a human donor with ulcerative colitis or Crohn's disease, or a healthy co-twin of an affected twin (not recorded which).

The CDR3 here is CSVGFRQNTEAFF. This chain links TRBV29-1 with TRBJ1-1. The V gene's germline CDR1 is SQVTM and CDR2 ANQGSEA. CDR3 length: 13 amino acids.

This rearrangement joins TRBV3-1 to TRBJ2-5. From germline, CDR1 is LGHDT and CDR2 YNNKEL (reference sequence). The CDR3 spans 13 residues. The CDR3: CASSQDWVPTQYF.

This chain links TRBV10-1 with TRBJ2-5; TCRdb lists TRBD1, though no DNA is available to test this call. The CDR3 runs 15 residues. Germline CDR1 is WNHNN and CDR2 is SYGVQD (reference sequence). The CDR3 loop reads CASSESTQGWGVQYF.

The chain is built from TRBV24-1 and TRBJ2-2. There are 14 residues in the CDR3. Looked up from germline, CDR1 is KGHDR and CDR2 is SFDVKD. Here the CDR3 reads CATSDLNGSGELFF.

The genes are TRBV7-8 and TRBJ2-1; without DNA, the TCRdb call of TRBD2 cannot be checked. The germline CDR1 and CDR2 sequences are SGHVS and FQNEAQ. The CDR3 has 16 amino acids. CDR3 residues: CASRKLAGHGYNEQFF.

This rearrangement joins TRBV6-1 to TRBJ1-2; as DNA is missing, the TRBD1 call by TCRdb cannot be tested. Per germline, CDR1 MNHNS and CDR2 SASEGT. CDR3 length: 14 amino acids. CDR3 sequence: CASSGQNLNYGYTF.

The chain's CDR3 is CASSGSPYSNQPQHF. The genes are TRBV9 and TRBJ1-5. CDR1 is SGDLS and CDR2 is YYNGEE in the germline V gene. This CDR3 spans 15 amino acids.

The CDR3: CASRTGRAYEQYF. The genes are TRBV6-1 and TRBJ2-7; TCRdb reports TRBD1, a call that lacks DNA to check it against. Germline CDR1 and CDR2: MNHNS and SASEGT. The CDR3 runs to 13 residues.

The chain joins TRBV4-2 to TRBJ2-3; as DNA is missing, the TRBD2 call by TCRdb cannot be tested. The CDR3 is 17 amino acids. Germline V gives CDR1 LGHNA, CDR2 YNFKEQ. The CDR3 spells CASSQETSGGHTDTQYF.